These 14 T cell receptor beta chains originate from one sample sequenced in a study of shared clonotypes between healthy human individuals. The table came from immunoSEQ multiplex PCR; TCRdb's copy has only in-frame clones and leaves some out. The sample contains about 2 million clones, approximately 95% of which appear only once. The sequencing sample was made of naive CD4+ T cells sorted from blood. Subset defined: CD45RA+ positively selected. The receptors were gathered from a man in his late teens or twenties in good health.

The V and J genes are TRBV4-1 and TRBJ1-6; 7 positions agree with TRBD1. Trimming took 4 bases from V and 7 from J; bases not matched to a gene: 7. This CDR3 region has 15 residues. Looked up from germline, CDR1 is MGHRA and CDR2 is YSYEKL. The DNA of the CDR3 is TGCGCCAGCAGCCGGGACAGCCAAGGGAATTCACCCCTCCACTTT. It codes for CASSRDSQGNSPLHF.

V and J are TRBV6-4 and TRBJ2-5, with D possibly being TRBD1 or TRBD2 (5 bases each). Germline CDR1 and CDR2: MRHNA and SNTAGT. The CDR3 is 14 residues long. Trimming cost V 10 bases and J 5 bases, with 20 bases left between them. DNA of the CDR3: TGTGCCATCCCGGGACGCAATGGTACGGAGACCCAGTACTTC. It translates to CAIPGRNGTETQYF.

The rearrangement uses TRBV27 and TRBJ2-7; 8 bases agree with TRBD2. J was trimmed by 2 bases and V by 3 bases; bases with no gene match: 6. The germline V gene encodes CDR1 MNHEY and CDR2 SMNVEV (reference sequence). This CDR3 spans 15 amino acids. The CDR3 nucleotides read TGTGCCAGCAGTTTCTCGGGAGGGATGCCCTACGAGCAGTACTTC. It codes for CASSFSGGMPYEQYF.

In its sample, this clone was seen a few times. V and J are TRBV19 and TRBJ1-2, with TRBD1 as a possible D gene (5 bases). Trimming cost V 7 bases and J 6 bases, with 15 bases left between them. The CDR3 covers 13 residues. Germline V gives CDR1 LNHDA, CDR2 SQIVND (reference sequence). This chain's CDR3 is CASNSQGSDGYTF. CDR3 in DNA: TGTGCCAGTAACTCCCAGGGTTCGGATGGCTACACCTTC.

V usage is TRBV19 and J usage is TRBJ1-1, with TRBD1 matching 7 bases. Germline loops: CDR1 LNHDA, CDR2 SQIVND (reference sequence). This CDR3 comprises 15 residues. J lost 2 bases, V lost 4 bases, and 7 bases had no gene match. The CDR3 DNA sequence: TGTGCCAGTAGTACCCACAGGGGCGGTAACACTGAAGCTTTCTTT. Its translation is CASSTHRGGNTEAFF.

The chain links TRBV5-1 to TRBJ2-5, with TRBD2 as a possible D gene (6 bases). The CDR3 loop spans 14 amino acids. The germline V and J ends were trimmed by 4 bases and 2 bases, with 12 bases remaining between them. Germline loops: CDR1 SGHRS, CDR2 YFSETQ. The CDR3 here is CASSPPSAQETQYF. The CDR3 nucleotides read TGCGCCAGCAGCCCGCCTAGCGCGCAAGAGACCCAGTACTTC.

The rearrangement links TRBV23-1 to TRBJ2-7; TRBD1 is a possible D gene (6 bases). TRBV23-1 is an open reading frame whose function is uncertain. The germline V and J ends were trimmed by 2 bases and 2 bases, with 19 bases remaining between them. The CDR3 is 17 amino acids. In nucleotides, the CDR3 is TGCGCCAGCAGTCAAATCGAGCCTCAACAGGGCACCTACGAGCAGTACTTC. It translates to CASSQIEPQQGTYEQYF.

The chain uses TRBV5-5 and TRBJ1-2; 8 bases align to TRBD1. V dropped 5 bases and J dropped 7; count of bases not matched to a gene: 7. The CDR3 covers 13 residues. Germline loops: CDR1 SGHKS, CDR2 YYEKEE (reference sequence). CDR3 coding DNA: TGTGCCAGCAGGCTGACAGGGGTTGCTGGCTACACCTTC. Translating it yields CASRLTGVAGYTF.

This chain uses TRBV4-1 with TRBJ2-7, with 8 positions matching TRBD1. Germline CDR1 and CDR2: MGHRA and YSYEKL. The length of the CDR3 is 14 residues. V trimming: 1 base; J trimming: 4 bases; junction bases outside the gene matches: 3. This chain's CDR3 is CASSQVGQGYEQYF. CDR3 nucleotide sequence: TGCGCCAGCAGCCAAGTTGGACAGGGTTACGAGCAGTACTTC.

The chain combines TRBV18 with TRBJ2-5; D is possibly TRBD2 (5 bases). The CDR3 runs 13 residues. The germline V gene has CDR1 KGHSH and CDR2 LQKENI. The germline V and J ends were trimmed by 4 bases and 2 bases, with 8 bases remaining between them. In DNA, the CDR3 is TGTGCCAGCTCACACGACTATCAAGAGACCCAGTACTTC. Translated: CASSHDYQETQYF.

The V and J genes are TRBV12-5 and TRBJ2-2; D remains ambiguous. The germline V and J ends were trimmed by 2 bases and 6 bases, with 7 bases remaining between them. This CDR3 region has 13 residues. Germline V gene lookup returns CDR1 LGHNT and CDR2 FRNRAP. This chain's CDR3 is CASGLLYPGELFF. CDR3 DNA sequence: TGTGCTAGTGGTTTGTTATACCCCGGGGAGCTGTTTTTT. The variable domain in full, with the rest retrieved from reference TRBV12-5 and TRBJ2-2, is DARVTQTPRHKVTEMGQEVTMRCQPILGHNTVFWYRQTMMQGLELLAYFRNRAPLDDSGMPKDRFSAEMPDATLATLKIQPSEPRDSAVYFCASGLLYPGELFFGEGSRLTVL.

J is TRBJ2-2 and V is TRBV19, with no clear D. CDR1 LNHDA and CDR2 SQIVND come from the germline V gene (reference sequence). CDR3 length: 13 amino acids. V was cut by 5 bases and J by 1 base, with 5 bases left in between. CDR3 DNA: TGTGCCAGTAGTGGTGAGAACACCGGGGAGCTGTTTTTT. As protein: CASSGENTGELFF. Based on the CDR3 plus reference TRBV19 and TRBJ2-2, the full variable domain is DGGITQSPKYLFRKEGQNVTLSCEQNLNHDAMYWYRQDPGQGLRLIYYSQIVNDFQKGDIAEGYSVSREKKESFPLTVTSAQKNPTAFYLCASSGENTGELFFGEGSRLTVL.

The V and J genes are TRBV4-3 and TRBJ2-7; possible D gene TRBD1, 5 bases. Trimming removed 0 bases at V and 1 base at J, with 7 bases between. This CDR3 comprises 14 residues. Germline V gene lookup returns CDR1 LGHNA and CDR2 YSLEER. The CDR3 loop is CASSQDGHSYEQYF. The CDR3 DNA sequence: TGCGCCAGCAGCCAAGATGGACATTCCTACGAGCAGTACTTC.

For this clone: An end of the junction differs from the germline gene, which may be a read error. The gene calls are TRBV7-7 and TRBJ1-1; D remains ambiguous. Germline-derived CDR1 and CDR2 are SSHAT and FNYEAQ (reference sequence). This CDR3 is built from 13 residues. CDR3 sequence (DNA): TGTGCTAGCAGCTCATCAGAGAACACTGAAGCTTTCTTT. It translates to CASSSSENTEAFF. The full variable domain, its missing parts supplied by reference TRBV7-7 and TRBJ1-1, is GAGVSQSPRYKVTKRGQDVTLRCDPISSHATLYWYQQALGQGPEFLTYFNYEAQPDKSGLPSDRFSAERPEGSISTLTIQRTEQRDSAMYRCASSSSENTEAFFGQGTRLTVV.